One and the same sample provided the 30 T cell receptor beta chains below, sequenced in a study of T cell changes during pregnancy in multiple sclerosis. Sequencing used immunoSEQ multiplex PCR; TCRdb keeps in-frame clones, though not all of them. The sample consists of about 59,000 clones, about 94% of them appearing once. Material: CD8+ T cells from peripheral blood mononuclear cells, obtained after pregnancy. These receptors were taken from a female donor with multiple sclerosis, enrolled in a pregnancy study.

This rearrangement joins TRBV19 to TRBJ2-1; TRBD2 matches 12 bases. The CDR3 has 16 amino acids. Germline CDR1 reads LNHDA; CDR2 reads SQIVND (reference sequence). With 1 base clipped from V and 8 bases from J, the junction kept 6 bases outside the gene matches. As DNA, the CDR3 is TGTGCCAGTAGTATAGTCGGACTAGCGGGGTGGGATGAGCAGTTCTTC. This gives the protein CASSIVGLAGWDEQFF.

V is TRBV4-1 and J is TRBJ2-7; the D gene is possibly TRBD2 (6 bases). Trimming shortened V by 0 bases and J by 2 bases, and 11 bases separated the two germline ends. Germline CDR1 is MGHRA and CDR2 is YSYEKL. The CDR3 is 15 residues long. The chain's CDR3 is CASSQEEEGTYEQYF. The CDR3, as DNA: TGCGCCAGCAGCCAAGAGGAGGAGGGAACCTACGAGCAGTACTTC.

This clone was counted a single time. The genes are TRBV4-1 and TRBJ1-1; D unclear. The CDR3 runs to 19 residues. Germline V gives CDR1 MGHRA, CDR2 YSYEKL. The ends were cut back, 1 base at V and 0 bases at J, with 21 bases in the middle. Here the CDR3 reads CASSQVWPGMGLMNTEAFF. DNA of the CDR3: TGCGCCAGCAGCCAAGTTTGGCCGGGGATGGGGTTGATGAACACTGAAGCTTTCTTT.

The chain is built from TRBV27 and TRBJ2-3; D unresolved. Trimming took off 5 bases at V and 5 bases at J, with 14 bases between the two ends. Germline values: CDR1 MNHEY, CDR2 SMNVEV (reference sequence). This CDR3 is built from 14 residues. The CDR3 is CASSQTDTGDTQYF. CDR3 nucleotides: TGTGCCAGCAGTCAAACCGACACTGGAGATACGCAGTATTTT.

The gene calls are TRBV7-9 and TRBJ1-4, with 10 bases aligning to TRBD1. The germline V gene has CDR1 SEHNR and CDR2 FQNEAQ (reference sequence). Trimming at V came to 2 bases and at J to 8 bases, leaving 8 bases not matched to a gene. The length of the CDR3 is 16 residues. CDR3 bases: TGTGCCAGCAGCTTATCAACCGGGACAGGGGTCGAAAAACTGTTTTTT. Translating it yields CASSLSTGTGVEKLFF.

The chain employs TRBV27 and TRBJ2-4, with D perhaps matching TRBD2 (5 bases). CDR3 length: 14 residues. Between the trimmed V and J ends, which lost 2 bases and 8 bases, there was a span of 13 bases. CDR1 MNHEY and CDR2 SMNVEV come from the germline V gene (reference sequence). CDR3 sequence: CASSLNPSQDIQYF. The CDR3 DNA follows: TGTGCCAGCAGTTTAAATCCTAGCCAAGACATTCAGTACTTC.

The chain is built from TRBV27 and TRBJ2-7, with 12 bases identical to TRBD2. Trimming removed 6 bases from V and 3 bases from J; junction bases left unmatched: 15. Germline CDR1 and CDR2: MNHEY and SMNVEV (reference sequence). The CDR3 sequence is 18 residues long. CDR3 nucleotide sequence: TGTGCCAGCAGCCCTAAGTCTCCCGGACTAGCGGGAAACTACGAGCAGTACTTC. Translated: CASSPKSPGLAGNYEQYF.

This clone was observed once. The chain couples TRBV6-1 to TRBJ2-7; maybe TRBD1 (6 bases). Germline V gene data show CDR1 as MNHNS and CDR2 as SASEGT. This CDR3 has 15 amino acids. The V gene lost 2 bases and the J gene lost 6 bases, with 17 bases spanning the gap. The CDR3 nucleotides are TGTGCCAGCAGTGAACCCCCCACAGGGAACGGCGAGCAGTACTTC. Amino acids: CASSEPPTGNGEQYF.

V gene TRBV7-9 combines with J gene TRBJ2-2, with 8 bases lining up with TRBD1. The CDR3 loop spans 14 amino acids. Per germline, CDR1 SEHNR and CDR2 FQNEAQ (reference sequence). The V and J ends lost 5 bases and 6 bases, in that order; junction bases with no gene match: 5. As DNA, the CDR3 is TGTGCCAGCAGCCCCCCGACAGGGGCCGGGGAGCTGTTTTTT. Encoded protein: CASSPPTGAGELFF. The full variable domain, completed using reference TRBV7-9 and TRBJ2-2, is DTGVSQNPRHKITKRGQNVTFRCDPISEHNRLYWYRQTLGQGPEFLTYFQNEAQLEKSRLLSDRFSAERPKGSFSTLEIQRTEQGDSAMYLCASSPPTGAGELFFGEGSRLTVL.

In its sample, this clone was seen once. The chain couples TRBV11-2 to TRBJ2-7; TRBD2 matches 9 bases. This CDR3 is 14 amino acids long. CDR1 and CDR2 (germline): SGHAT, FQNNGV. The V gene end was trimmed by 2 bases and the J gene end by 7 bases; junction bases not matched to a gene: 6. The CDR3 reads CASSLSGRMGEQYF. In DNA form, the CDR3 reads TGTGCCAGCAGCTTAAGCGGGAGGATGGGAGAGCAGTACTTC. The variable domain in full, with the rest retrieved from reference TRBV11-2 and TRBJ2-7, is EAGVAQSPRYKIIEKRQSVAFWCNPISGHATLYWYQQILGQGPKLLIQFQNNGVVDDSQLPKDRFSAERLKGVDSTLKIQPAKLEDSAVYLCASSLSGRMGEQYFGPGTRLTVT.

This sequence joins TRBV28 and TRBJ2-3, with TRBD1 identical over 9 bases. Germline CDR1 MDHEN, CDR2 SYDVKM. The CDR3 sequence is 14 residues long. The V and J ends lost 4 bases and 3 bases, in that order; junction bases with no gene match: 2. CDR3 DNA sequence: TGTGCCAGCAGTTCTGGGACAGGGACAGATACGCAGTATTTT. This codes for CASSSGTGTDTQYF.

V is TRBV5-1 and J is TRBJ1-1, with TRBD1 matching 8 bases. V dropped 6 bases and J dropped 3; count of bases not matched to a gene: 4. This CDR3 has 13 amino acids. The germline gives CDR1 SGHRS, CDR2 YFSETQ. The CDR3 nucleotides read TGCGCCAGCAAAAGGACAGGGCACACTGAAGCTTTCTTT. Translated, it gives CASKRTGHTEAFF.

The J gene is TRBJ2-1, the V gene TRBV2; 9 bases are a match to TRBD2. CDR1 is SNHLY and CDR2 is FYNNEI in the germline V gene. V shed 6 bases, J shed 2 bases, and the junction held 14 bases outside the gene matches. CDR3 size: 18 residues. CDR3 sequence reads: CASRGDGFLAGPYNEQFF. CDR3 nucleotide sequence: TGTGCCAGCAGGGGCGATGGTTTTCTAGCGGGGCCCTACAATGAGCAGTTCTTC.

In its sample, this clone was seen a few times. The chain uses TRBV6-5 and TRBJ1-1; D gene uncertain. V lost 5 bases and J lost 0, with 10 bases in between. Per the germline V gene, CDR1 is MNHEY and CDR2 is SVGAGI. The CDR3 sequence is 14 residues long. CDR3 DNA sequence: TGTGCCAGCAGTCCCGTCGGGGTGAACACTGAAGCTTTCTTT. Amino acid sequence: CASSPVGVNTEAFF.

This CDR3 is CSARGGLETQYF. The CDR3 DNA reads as TGCAGCGCCCGGGGAGGATTAGAGACCCAGTACTTC. The genes are TRBV29-1 and TRBJ2-5; perhaps TRBD2 as D (6 bases). The V end was cut by 7 bases, the J end by 4 bases, with 13 bases between. Germline assignment: CDR1 SQVTM and CDR2 ANQGSEA. The CDR3 spans 12 residues.

The rearrangement links TRBV7-9 to TRBJ1-5; D remains unclear. Germline V CDR1 and CDR2: SEHNR, FQNEAQ (reference sequence). Deletions cut 2 bases from V and 2 bases from J, with 4 bases between. The CDR3 contains 13 residues. This CDR3 is CASSLPGNQPQHF. As DNA, the CDR3 is TGTGCCAGCAGCTTACCGGGCAATCAGCCCCAGCATTTT.

The chain is built from TRBV25-1 and TRBJ2-3, with D maybe TRBD2 (6 bases). This CDR3 spans 15 amino acids. Trimming shortened V by 1 base and J by 2 bases, and 10 bases separated the two germline ends. The germline CDR1 and CDR2 sequences are MGHDK and SYGVNS. The DNA of the CDR3 is TGTGCCAGCAGTGAATCCGGGACTTCCACAGATACGCAGTATTTT. This gives the protein CASSESGTSTDTQYF.

The chain has TRBV25-1 and TRBJ1-1; 8 bases are a match to TRBD1. The CDR3 totals 14 residues. Germline V gives CDR1 MGHDK, CDR2 SYGVNS. Trimming removed 4 bases from V and 4 bases from J; junction bases left unmatched: 5. CDR3 sequence (DNA): TGTGCCAGCAGTGCGATGACAGGGGCCACTGAAGCTTTCTTT. The encoded protein is CASSAMTGATEAFF. Looking up the rest from reference TRBV25-1 and TRBJ1-1 gives the full variable domain: EADIYQTPRYLVIGTGKKITLECSQTMGHDKMYWYQQDPGMELHLIHYSYGVNSTEKGDLSSESTVSRIRTEHFPLTLESARPSHTSQYLCASSAMTGATEAFFGQGTRLTVV.

The J gene is TRBJ2-1, the V gene TRBV4-2; 9 bases map to TRBD1. The germline V gene encodes CDR1 LGHNA and CDR2 YNFKEQ. With V trimmed by 1 base and J by 3 bases, 1 base remained unmatched. The CDR3 extends over 15 amino acids. CDR3 protein: CASSQGTGVYNEQFF. Here the CDR3 DNA reads TGTGCCAGCAGCCAAGGGACAGGGGTCTACAATGAGCAGTTCTTC.

The CDR3 here is CASIGRRSTGELFF. The CDR3, as DNA: TGTGCCAGTATAGGGAGGAGGAGCACCGGGGAGCTGTTTTTT. The V call is TRBV19, the J call TRBJ2-2; perhaps TRBD2 as D (6 bases). This CDR3 spans 14 amino acids. Trimming removed 7 bases from V and 4 bases from J, with 13 bases in between. CDR1 is LNHDA, CDR2 SQIVND, per germline (reference sequence).

The chain joins TRBV19 to TRBJ1-2; D unclear. The CDR3 has 13 residues. Germline V gives CDR1 LNHDA, CDR2 SQIVND (reference sequence). Trimming cost V 3 bases and J 4 bases, with 9 bases left between them. CDR3 sequence: CASSINSLYGYTF. The CDR3 nucleotides are TGTGCCAGTAGTATCAACAGTCTCTATGGCTACACCTTC.

This rearrangement joins TRBV7-9 to TRBJ2-1, with 10 positions matching TRBD1. Trimming removed 11 bases from V and 0 bases from J; junction bases left unmatched: 13. The CDR3 consists of 17 residues. CDR1 and CDR2 from the germline V gene are SEHNR and FQNEAQ (reference sequence). DNA of the CDR3: TGTGCCTCCCGTACTGGGGGGGACAGGGGCTCCTACAATGAGCAGTTCTTC. Translation: CASRTGGDRGSYNEQFF.

The chain links TRBV5-5 to TRBJ2-3; 16 bases agree with TRBD2. CDR3 length: 20 amino acids. V was clipped by 4 bases and J by 0 bases; unmatched bases: 11. Looked up from germline, CDR1 is SGHKS and CDR2 is YYEKEE (reference sequence). The CDR3 spells CASSGPPGLAGGGSTDTQYF. For the CDR3, the DNA is TGTGCCAGCAGCGGTCCCCCGGGACTAGCGGGAGGGGGGAGCACAGATACGCAGTATTTT.

The chain carries TRBV27 and TRBJ2-1; D possibly corresponds to TRBD2 (5 bases). With 0 bases removed from V and 9 bases from J, the gap between germline ends came to 15 bases. Germline V CDR1 and CDR2: MNHEY, SMNVEV (reference sequence). There are 15 residues in the CDR3. The CDR3 DNA reads TGTGCCAGCAGTTTATCTTCTGCGCGGGCGCTTGAGCAGTTCTTC. Translating gives CASSLSSARALEQFF.

The V gene is TRBV15, the J gene TRBJ1-5; D unclear. The CDR3 has 16 amino acids. V was shortened by 1 base and J by 1 base, with 11 bases between the two germline ends. The V gene's germline CDR1 is LNHNV and CDR2 YYDKDF (reference sequence). CDR3 in DNA: TGTGCCACCAGCAGAGGTGAGAGCCTGAGCAATCAGCCCCAGCATTTT. Its protein is CATSRGESLSNQPQHF.

The chain is built from TRBV27 and TRBJ1-3; perhaps TRBD1 as D (5 bases). The CDR3 sequence is 14 residues long. Trimming shortened V by 6 bases and J by 2 bases, and 11 bases separated the two germline ends. Germline-derived CDR1 and CDR2 are MNHEY and SMNVEV (reference sequence). CDR3 protein: CASRLTGAGNTIYF. In nucleotides, the CDR3 is TGTGCCAGCAGGTTAACGGGGGCTGGAAACACCATATATTTT.

The chain employs TRBV19 and TRBJ1-2, with TRBD1 as a possible D gene (5 bases). The CDR3 is 15 residues long. The ends were cut back, 3 bases at V and 7 bases at J, with 18 bases in the middle. Germline-derived CDR1 and CDR2 are LNHDA and SQIVND (reference sequence). Written as DNA, the CDR3 is TGTGCCAGTAGTATGCCCCCGCAGGGAGGGGCTGGCTACACCTTC. It is translated as CASSMPPQGGAGYTF.

The chain is built from TRBV19 and TRBJ2-1; no clear D. This CDR3 contains 14 residues. V gave up 3 bases and J gave up 4 bases, with 10 bases separating them. The germline gives CDR1 LNHDA, CDR2 SQIVND (reference sequence). The CDR3, as DNA: TGTGCCAGTAGTATCACCACCAGGTACAATGAGCAGTTCTTC. It is translated as CASSITTRYNEQFF. The complete variable domain, with remaining parts taken from reference TRBV19 and TRBJ2-1, reads DGGITQSPKYLFRKEGQNVTLSCEQNLNHDAMYWYRQDPGQGLRLIYYSQIVNDFQKGDIAEGYSVSREKKESFPLTVTSAQKNPTAFYLCASSITTRYNEQFFGPGTRLTVL.

This rearrangement joins TRBV30 to TRBJ2-3; no reliable D call. V was cut by 0 bases and J by 6 bases, with 10 bases left in between. The CDR3 contains 13 residues. The germline V gene encodes CDR1 GTSNPN and CDR2 SVGIG (reference sequence). The CDR3 sequence: CAWSVGLSDTQYF. CDR3 nucleotide sequence: TGTGCCTGGAGTGTTGGTCTATCCGATACGCAGTATTTT. The full variable domain, completed using reference TRBV30 and TRBJ2-3, is SQTIHQWPATLVQPVGSPLSLECTVEGTSNPNLYWYRQAAGRGLQLLFYSVGIGQISSEVPQNLSASRPQDRQFILSSKKLLLSDSGFYLCAWSVGLSDTQYFGPGTRLTVL.

This chain uses TRBV11-2 with TRBJ2-2; 16 nucleotides match TRBD2. This CDR3 contains 19 residues. Germline CDR1 and CDR2: SGHAT and FQNNGV. V was clipped by 6 bases and J by 3 bases; unmatched bases: 10. DNA of the CDR3: TGTGCCAGCAGTATCGGGACTAGCGGGAGGGCCGAGGACACCGGGGAGCTGTTTTTT. Its protein product is CASSIGTSGRAEDTGELFF.